A selection of T cell receptor beta chains follows, all from one sample in a study of human T cells and chemical hapten exposure. TCRdb re-called the RACE reads through MiXCR, storing one row per CDR3 protein. The sample has around 380,000 distinct CDR3 sequences, roughly 4.8% seen once. The input for sequencing was whole blood, taken in connection with sensitization to the hapten diphenylcyclopropenone (DPC). Receptors were obtained from a woman between 50 and 59 years old with alopecia areata. Some clones in this sample may be carry-over from other donors' samples. The CDR3 runs from the conserved cysteine through the conserved F or W. The D gene is left open where the match is weak. Expanded clones get a size class; other rows say once, few or many, or leave the size out.

D: .; J: TRBJ2-7; length: 16; size: many; V: TRBV3-1; DNA: TGTGCCAGCAGCCAAGTCCCCGGGGGGCCGACCTACGAGCAGTACTTC; CDR3: CASSQVPGGPTYEQYF
D: TRBD1; J: TRBJ1-4; length: 12; size: .; V: TRBV7-8; DNA: TGTGCCAGCAGCCCCCGGGACAGAAAACTGTTTTTT; CDR3: CASSPRDRKLFF
D: .; J: TRBJ1-5; length: 13; size: many; V: TRBV29-1; DNA: TGCAGCGTTACCGACAGTAGCAATCAGCCCCAGCATTTT; CDR3: CSVTDSSNQPQHF
D: .; J: TRBJ2-7; length: 15; size: .; V: TRBV12-3/TRBV12-4; DNA: TGTGCCAGCAGTTTAGGGACAGATAACCGGGACGAGCAGTACTTC; CDR3: CASSLGTDNRDEQYF
D: TRBD1; J: TRBJ1-4; length: 17; size: many; V: TRBV5-1; DNA: TGCGCCAGCAGCTCATTGGACAGGAAAGGAACTAATGAAAAACTGTTTTTT; CDR3: CASSSLDRKGTNEKLFF
D: .; J: TRBJ2-7; length: 16; size: .; V: TRBV7-9; DNA: TGTGCCAGCAGCTTAGGTTTACAGGACTTCGATTACGAGCAGTACTTC; CDR3: CASSLGLQDFDYEQYF
D: .; J: TRBJ2-1; length: 12; size: .; V: TRBV27; DNA: TGTGCCAGCAAGGGGTCGAGTGATGAGCAGTTCTTC; CDR3: CASKGSSDEQFF
D: .; J: TRBJ2-7; length: 15; size: many; V: TRBV4-1; DNA: TGCGCCAGCAGCCAAGGGGAAGACAGGCTATACGAGCAGTACTTC; CDR3: CASSQGEDRLYEQYF
D: .; J: TRBJ1-2; length: 15; size: many; V: TRBV4-2; DNA: TGTGCCAGCAGCCAAGAGGTGGACAAAAACTATGGCTACACCTTC; CDR3: CASSQEVDKNYGYTF
D: .; J: TRBJ1-1; length: 13; size: many; V: TRBV5-1; DNA: TGCGCCAGCAGCTTAAAGCAGAACACTGAAGCTTTCTTT; CDR3: CASSLKQNTEAFF
D: .; J: TRBJ2-1; length: 14; size: few; V: TRBV12-3/TRBV12-4; DNA: TGTGCCAGCAGTTTAGGTCAGGATAAGAATGAGCAGTTCTTC; CDR3: CASSLGQDKNEQFF
D: .; J: TRBJ1-1; length: 12; size: many; V: TRBV2; DNA: TGTGCCAGCAGCCAGATGAACACTGAAGCTTTCTTT; CDR3: CASSQMNTEAFF
D: .; J: TRBJ1-1; length: 13; size: many; V: TRBV20-1; DNA: TGCAGTGCTAGAGAAGCAGGGGCCACTGAAGCTTTCTTT; CDR3: CSAREAGATEAFF
D: .; J: TRBJ2-1; length: 15; size: few; V: TRBV9; DNA: TGTGCCAGCAGCGTAGACGGGGACTCCTACAATGAGCAGTTCTTC; CDR3: CASSVDGDSYNEQFF
D: TRBD1; J: TRBJ1-3; length: 13; size: few; V: TRBV29-1; DNA: TGCAGCGTGGCCGACAGGGGAGGAAACACCATATATTTT; CDR3: CSVADRGGNTIYF
D: .; J: TRBJ1-3; length: 15; size: many; V: TRBV6-5; DNA: TGTGCCAGCAGTGTGAGGGGGACCCCGGGAAACACCATATATTTT; CDR3: CASSVRGTPGNTIYF
D: TRBD1; J: TRBJ2-7; length: 12; size: many; V: TRBV20-1; DNA: TGCAGTGCTAGCATCGGACAGGGGGCGGCCTCATTC; CDR3: CSASIGQGAASF
D: .; J: TRBJ1-2; length: 13; size: few; V: TRBV29-1; DNA: TGCAGCGTTCAGCCAGGGGATAACTATGGCTACACCTTC; CDR3: CSVQPGDNYGYTF
D: TRBD1; J: TRBJ2-1; length: 15; size: many; V: TRBV6-6; DNA: TGTGCCAGCAGTTACACAGGGGATGGGTACAATGAGCAGTTCTTC; CDR3: CASSYTGDGYNEQFF
D: TRBD1; J: TRBJ2-5; length: 17; size: few; V: TRBV5-1; DNA: TGCGCCAGCAGCTTGGGCCCGTCCAGGGGGAGCCAAGAGACCCAGTACTTC; CDR3: CASSLGPSRGSQETQYF
D: .; J: TRBJ1-1; length: 13; size: .; V: TRBV29-1; DNA: TGCAGCGTTGGACCAGCTGGATACACTGAAGCTTTCTTT; CDR3: CSVGPAGYTEAFF
D: .; J: TRBJ2-3; length: 14; size: many; V: TRBV7-2; DNA: TGTGCCAGCAGCTTGTTGGCTAACACAGATACGCAGTATTTT; CDR3: CASSLLANTDTQYF
D: .; J: TRBJ2-5; length: 14; size: .; V: TRBV27; DNA: TGTGCCAGCAGTACAGGGACGGGGAAGGAGACCCAGTACTTC; CDR3: CASSTGTGKETQYF
D: TRBD2; J: TRBJ2-2; length: 17; size: few; V: TRBV20-1; DNA: TGCAGTGCTAGAGATAGTAGCGGGTATACGAACACCGGGGAGCTGTTTTTT; CDR3: CSARDSSGYTNTGELFF
D: .; J: TRBJ2-1; length: 15; size: few; V: TRBV29-1; DNA: TGCAGCGTTGACAGCCCGCGAATAACCTACAATGAGCAGTTCTTC; CDR3: CSVDSPRITYNEQFF
D: .; J: TRBJ1-5; length: 13; size: many; V: TRBV12-3/TRBV12-4; DNA: TGTGCCAGCAGTTTGGGATGGGGTCAGCCCCAGCATTTT; CDR3: CASSLGWGQPQHF
D: TRBD1; J: TRBJ1-1; length: 15; size: .; V: TRBV27; DNA: TGTGCCAGCAGTTTCTTACAGGGGTTGGGCACTGAAGCTTTCTTT; CDR3: CASSFLQGLGTEAFF
D: .; J: TRBJ2-3; length: 15; size: many; V: TRBV20-1; DNA: TGCAGTGCTCCGAGGGGTGCGATGGGGACAGATACGCAGTATTTT; CDR3: CSAPRGAMGTDTQYF
D: TRBD1; J: TRBJ1-1; length: 16; size: many; V: TRBV5-1; DNA: TGCGCCAGCAGCTTGGTAGGGGGCCGGATGAACACTGAAGCTTTCTTT; CDR3: CASSLVGGRMNTEAFF
D: TRBD2; J: TRBJ2-3; length: 13; size: many; V: TRBV29-1; DNA: TGCAGCGTTGGGGAGGGCGTAGCAGATACGCAGTATTTT; CDR3: CSVGEGVADTQYF
D: .; J: TRBJ1-2; length: 13; size: few; V: TRBV6-5; DNA: TGTGCCAGCACCGAAGGACGTATCTATGGCTACACCTTC; CDR3: CASTEGRIYGYTF
D: TRBD2; J: TRBJ2-1; length: 16; size: .; V: TRBV7-9; DNA: TGTGCCAGCAGCCTCAAGCGGGGTAGCTCCTACAAAGAGCAGTTCTTC; CDR3: CASSLKRGSSYKEQFF
D: .; J: TRBJ1-5; length: 15; size: few; V: TRBV7-2; DNA: TGTGCCAGCAGCTTAGCCCATGGGGGGGTTCAGCCCCAGCATTTT; CDR3: CASSLAHGGVQPQHF
D: .; J: TRBJ2-3; length: 14; size: few; V: TRBV5-1; DNA: TGCGCCAGCGCTTTCCCCGCTAGCACAGATACGCAGTATTTT; CDR3: CASAFPASTDTQYF
D: .; J: TRBJ2-7; length: 12; size: few; V: TRBV5-6; DNA: TGTGCCAGCAACGGACTGGCCTACGAGCAGTACTTC; CDR3: CASNGLAYEQYF